This T cell receptor (beta chain) was captured by sequencing in a study of molecular identifiers for immune sequencing clone quantification. Study-level information: Sequencing covered four of five parts into which replicate RNA from about 20,000 or 100,000 naive CD8 cells was split. Points from the study as a whole: In a background of around 970,000 naive cells, spiked Jurkat TCR RNA from one cell was reportedly detectable.

Comments on this clonotype: Its antigen is currently unknown.

V gave up 4 bases and J gave up 0 bases, with 16 bases separating them. The CDR3 covers 16 residues. The V gene's germline CDR1 is LGHDT and CDR2 YNNKEL (reference sequence). Library preparation followed earlier protocols using designated TCR primers. TCRdb re-analysed the PCR reads in MiXCR, keeping a single row per CDR3 protein. The sample contains a few hundred thousand distinct CDR3 sequences, around a fifth of which appear only once. V usage is TRBV3-1 and J usage is TRBJ2-7, with no clear D. The sequence was collected from a human donor in good health. Some libraries in this study had Jurkat cell RNA spiked in. Source material: naive CD8+ T cells from blood, with Jurkat cell RNA spiked in. The subset was: FACS-sorted CD8+CD4-CCR7+CD45RA+ naive T cells. Written as DNA, the CDR3 is TGTGCCAGCAGCCCAGGACCGAGTTTGAGCTCCTACGAGCAGTACTTC. It codes for CASSPGPSLSSYEQYF.